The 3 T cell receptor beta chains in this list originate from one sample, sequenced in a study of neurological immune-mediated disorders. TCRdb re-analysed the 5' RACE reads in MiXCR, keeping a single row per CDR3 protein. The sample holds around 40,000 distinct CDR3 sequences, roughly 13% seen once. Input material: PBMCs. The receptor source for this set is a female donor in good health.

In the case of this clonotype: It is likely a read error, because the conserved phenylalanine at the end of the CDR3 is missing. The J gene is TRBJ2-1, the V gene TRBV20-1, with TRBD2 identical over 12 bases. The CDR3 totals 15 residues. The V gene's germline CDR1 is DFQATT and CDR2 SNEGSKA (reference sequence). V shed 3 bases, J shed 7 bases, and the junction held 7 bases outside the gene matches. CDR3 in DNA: TGCAGTGCTAGTATTGGGACTAGCGGGTGGAATGAGCAGTTCTTA. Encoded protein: CSASIGTSGWNEQFL.

CDR3 nucleotides: TGCAGTGCTAGAGAAGCAGGGGTCGGGTACGAGCAGTACTTC. As protein: CSAREAGVGYEQYF. The genes are TRBV20-1 and TRBJ2-7; D may be TRBD1 (6 bases). The CDR3 length is 14 residues. V lost 0 bases and J 4 bases, leaving 13 bases between the germline ends. Germline values: CDR1 DFQATT, CDR2 SNEGSKA (reference sequence).

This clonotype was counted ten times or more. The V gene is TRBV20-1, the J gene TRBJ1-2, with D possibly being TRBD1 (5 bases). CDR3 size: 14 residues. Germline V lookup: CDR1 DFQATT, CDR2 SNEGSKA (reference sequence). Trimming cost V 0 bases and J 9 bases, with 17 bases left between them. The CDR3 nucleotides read TGCAGTGCTAGAGATTCCCGGGGGGAAATAAGCTACACCTTC. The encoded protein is CSARDSRGEISYTF.